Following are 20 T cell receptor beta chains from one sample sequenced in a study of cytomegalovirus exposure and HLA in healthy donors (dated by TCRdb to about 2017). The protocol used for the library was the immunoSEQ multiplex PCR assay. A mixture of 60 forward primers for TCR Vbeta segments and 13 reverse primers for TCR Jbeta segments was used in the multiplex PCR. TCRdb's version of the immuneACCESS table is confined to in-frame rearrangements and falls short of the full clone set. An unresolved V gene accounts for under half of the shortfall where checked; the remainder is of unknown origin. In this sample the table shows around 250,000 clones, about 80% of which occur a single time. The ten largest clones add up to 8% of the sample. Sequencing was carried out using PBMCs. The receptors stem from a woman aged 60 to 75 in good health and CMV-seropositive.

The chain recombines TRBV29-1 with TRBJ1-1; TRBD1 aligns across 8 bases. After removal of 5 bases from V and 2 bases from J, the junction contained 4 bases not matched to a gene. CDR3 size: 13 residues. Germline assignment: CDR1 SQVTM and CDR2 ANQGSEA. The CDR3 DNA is TGCAGCGTTTGGGGACAGGAAAACACTGAAGCTTTCTTT. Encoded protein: CSVWGQENTEAFF.

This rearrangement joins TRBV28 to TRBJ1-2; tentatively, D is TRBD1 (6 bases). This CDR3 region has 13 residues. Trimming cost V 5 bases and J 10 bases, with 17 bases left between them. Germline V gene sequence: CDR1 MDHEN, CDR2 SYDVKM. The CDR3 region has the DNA TGTGCCAGCAGTCATTTCCGGGACAAGGCCTACACCTTC. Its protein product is CASSHFRDKAYTF.

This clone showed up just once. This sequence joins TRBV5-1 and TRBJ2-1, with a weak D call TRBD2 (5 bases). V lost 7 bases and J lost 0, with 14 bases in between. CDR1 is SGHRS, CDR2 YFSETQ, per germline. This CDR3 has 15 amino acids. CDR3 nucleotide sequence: TGCGCCAGCTATTTCTCAGGAGGCTCCTACAATGAGCAGTTCTTC. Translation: CASYFSGGSYNEQFF.

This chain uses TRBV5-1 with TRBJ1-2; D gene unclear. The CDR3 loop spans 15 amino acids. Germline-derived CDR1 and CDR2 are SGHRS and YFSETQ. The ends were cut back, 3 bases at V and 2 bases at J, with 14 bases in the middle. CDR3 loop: CASSSGEGGNYGYTF. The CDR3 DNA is TGCGCCAGCAGCTCGGGTGAGGGAGGAAACTATGGCTACACCTTC. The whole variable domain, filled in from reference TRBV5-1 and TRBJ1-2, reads KAGVTQTPRYLIKTRGQQVTLSCSPISGHRSVSWYQQTPGQGLQFLFEYFSETQRNKGNFPGRFSGRQFSNSRSEMNVSTLELGDSALYLCASSSGEGGNYGYTFGSGTRLTVV.

The CDR3 nucleotides read TGTGCCAGCAGCTTAGGCGGGAGGTACACCGGGGAGCTGTTTTTT. This encodes CASSLGGRYTGELFF. V and J are TRBV7-6 and TRBJ2-2; 8 bases map to TRBD2. The CDR3 length is 15 residues. The V and J ends lost 1 base and 3 bases, in that order; junction bases with no gene match: 1. The germline V gene encodes CDR1 SGHVS and CDR2 FNYEAQ.

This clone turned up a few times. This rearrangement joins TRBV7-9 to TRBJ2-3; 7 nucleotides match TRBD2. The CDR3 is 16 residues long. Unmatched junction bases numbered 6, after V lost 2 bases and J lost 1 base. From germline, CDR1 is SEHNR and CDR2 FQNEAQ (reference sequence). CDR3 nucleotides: TGTGCCAGCAGCTTAAAGATACGGGAGGGCACAGATACGCAGTATTTT. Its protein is CASSLKIREGTDTQYF.

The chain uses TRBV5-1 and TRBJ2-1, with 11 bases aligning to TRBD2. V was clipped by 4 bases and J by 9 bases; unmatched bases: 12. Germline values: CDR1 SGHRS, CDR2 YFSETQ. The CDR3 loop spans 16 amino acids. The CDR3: CASSLPGGSGRGEQFF. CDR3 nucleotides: TGCGCCAGCAGCCTACCCGGCGGTAGCGGGAGGGGTGAGCAGTTCTTC.

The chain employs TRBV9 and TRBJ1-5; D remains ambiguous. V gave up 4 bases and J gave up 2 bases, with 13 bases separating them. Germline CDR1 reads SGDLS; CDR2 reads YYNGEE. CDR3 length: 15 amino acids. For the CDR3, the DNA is TGTGCCAGCAGCACCCACCCGAGTCGCAATCAGCCCCAGCATTTT. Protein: CASSTHPSRNQPQHF. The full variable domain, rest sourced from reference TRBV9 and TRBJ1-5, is DSGVTQTPKHLITATGQRVTLRCSPRSGDLSVYWYQQSLDQGLQFLIQYYNGEERAKGNILERFSAQQFPDLHSELNLSSLELGDSALYFCASSTHPSRNQPQHFGDGTRLSIL.

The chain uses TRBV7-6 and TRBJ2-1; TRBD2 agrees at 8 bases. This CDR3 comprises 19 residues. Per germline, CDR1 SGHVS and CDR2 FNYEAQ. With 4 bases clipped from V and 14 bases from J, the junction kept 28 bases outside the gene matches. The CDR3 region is CASSSPTSAKTTSDLSKFF. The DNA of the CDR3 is TGTGCCAGCAGCTCGCCGACTAGCGCAAAAACCACAAGCGACCTGAGCAAGTTCTTC.

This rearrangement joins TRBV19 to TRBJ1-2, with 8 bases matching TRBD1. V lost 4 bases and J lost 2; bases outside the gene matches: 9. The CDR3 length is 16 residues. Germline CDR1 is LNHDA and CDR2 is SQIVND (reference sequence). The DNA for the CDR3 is TGTGCCAGTAGTACGCAAGGACAGGGCCTAAACTATGGCTACACCTTC. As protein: CASSTQGQGLNYGYTF.

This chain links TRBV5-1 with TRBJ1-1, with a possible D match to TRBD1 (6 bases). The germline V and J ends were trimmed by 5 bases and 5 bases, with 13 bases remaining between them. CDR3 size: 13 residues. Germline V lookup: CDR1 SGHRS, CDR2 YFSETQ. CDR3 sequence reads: CASRPDGQTEAFF. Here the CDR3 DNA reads TGCGCCAGCAGGCCGGATGGACAGACTGAAGCTTTCTTT. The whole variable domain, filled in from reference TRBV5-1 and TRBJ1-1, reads KAGVTQTPRYLIKTRGQQVTLSCSPISGHRSVSWYQQTPGQGLQFLFEYFSETQRNKGNFPGRFSGRQFSNSRSEMNVSTLELGDSALYLCASRPDGQTEAFFGQGTRLTVV.

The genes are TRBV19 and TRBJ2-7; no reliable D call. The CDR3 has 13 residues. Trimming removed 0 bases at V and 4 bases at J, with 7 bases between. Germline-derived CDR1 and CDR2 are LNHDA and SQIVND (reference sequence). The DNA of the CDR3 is TGTGCCAGTAGTATAGATCCCTTTTACGAGCAGTACTTC. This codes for CASSIDPFYEQYF. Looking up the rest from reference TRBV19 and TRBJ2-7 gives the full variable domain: DGGITQSPKYLFRKEGQNVTLSCEQNLNHDAMYWYRQDPGQGLRLIYYSQIVNDFQKGDIAEGYSVSREKKESFPLTVTSAQKNPTAFYLCASSIDPFYEQYFGPGTRLTVT.

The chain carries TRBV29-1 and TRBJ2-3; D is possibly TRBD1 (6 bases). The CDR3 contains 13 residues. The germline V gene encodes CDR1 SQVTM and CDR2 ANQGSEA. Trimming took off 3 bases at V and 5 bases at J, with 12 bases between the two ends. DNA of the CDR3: TGCAGCGTTGACTGGGGGCGGCAAGATACGCAGTATTTT. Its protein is CSVDWGRQDTQYF.

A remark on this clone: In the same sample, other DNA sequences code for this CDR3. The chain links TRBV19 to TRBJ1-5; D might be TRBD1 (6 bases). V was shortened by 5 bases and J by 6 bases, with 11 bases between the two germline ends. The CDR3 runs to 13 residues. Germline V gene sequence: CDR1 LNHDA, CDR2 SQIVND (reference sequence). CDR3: CASSDRYGQPQHF. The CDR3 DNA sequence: TGTGCCAGTAGTGACAGGTATGGTCAGCCCCAGCATTTT.

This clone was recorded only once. The CDR3 region has the DNA TGTGCCAGCAGTTGGGACAGGGAGGGGATAACTAATGAAAAACTGTTTTTT. This codes for CASSWDREGITNEKLFF. This chain connects TRBV27 to TRBJ1-4; 9 bases line up with TRBD1. The V gene end was trimmed by 4 bases and the J gene end by 1 base; junction bases not matched to a gene: 7. Looked up from germline, CDR1 is MNHEY and CDR2 is SMNVEV (reference sequence). The CDR3 is made up of 17 amino acids. The whole variable domain, remainder taken from reference TRBV27 and TRBJ1-4, is EAQVTQNPRYLITVTGKKLTVTCSQNMNHEYMSWYRQDPGLGLRQIYYSMNVEVTDKGDVPEGYKVSRKEKRNFPLILESPSPNQTSLYFCASSWDREGITNEKLFFGSGTQLSVL.

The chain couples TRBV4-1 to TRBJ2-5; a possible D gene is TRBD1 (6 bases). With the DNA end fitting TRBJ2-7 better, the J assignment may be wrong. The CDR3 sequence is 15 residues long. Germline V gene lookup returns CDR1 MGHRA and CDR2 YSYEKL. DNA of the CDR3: TGCGCCAGCAGCAGCCCTGGGACATTAGCCTACGAGCAGTACTTC. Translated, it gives CASSSPGTLAYEQYF.

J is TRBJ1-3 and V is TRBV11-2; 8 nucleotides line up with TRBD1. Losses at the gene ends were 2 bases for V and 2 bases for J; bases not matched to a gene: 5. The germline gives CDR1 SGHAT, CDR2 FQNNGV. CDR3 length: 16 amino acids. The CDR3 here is CASSLTQGAAGNTIYF. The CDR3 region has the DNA TGTGCCAGCAGCTTAACTCAGGGGGCAGCTGGAAACACCATATATTTT.

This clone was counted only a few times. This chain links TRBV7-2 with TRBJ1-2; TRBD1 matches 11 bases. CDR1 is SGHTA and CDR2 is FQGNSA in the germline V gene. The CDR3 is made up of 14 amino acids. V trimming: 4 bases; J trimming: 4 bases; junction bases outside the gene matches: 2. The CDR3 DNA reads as TGTGCCAGCAGCTCGGACAGGGGGCCCTATGGCTACACCTTC. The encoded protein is CASSSDRGPYGYTF.

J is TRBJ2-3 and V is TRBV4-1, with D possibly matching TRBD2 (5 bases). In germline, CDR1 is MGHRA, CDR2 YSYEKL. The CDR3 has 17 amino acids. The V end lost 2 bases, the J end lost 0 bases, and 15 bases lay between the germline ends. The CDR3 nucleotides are TGCGCCAGCAGCCAACGAACAAGCGGATCTAGCACAGATACGCAGTATTTT. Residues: CASSQRTSGSSTDTQYF.

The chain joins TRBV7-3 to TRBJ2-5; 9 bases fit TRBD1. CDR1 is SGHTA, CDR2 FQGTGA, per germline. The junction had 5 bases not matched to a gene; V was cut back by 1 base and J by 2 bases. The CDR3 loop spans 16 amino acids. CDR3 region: CASSLIVGTGQETQYF. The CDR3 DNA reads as TGTGCCAGCAGCTTAATCGTCGGGACAGGGCAAGAGACCCAGTACTTC.